This T cell receptor (beta chain) was found in a study of CD8 T cells in ankylosing spondylitis. General observations from the study: Earlier work had already found some motif variants in reactive arthritis synovial fluid and blood.

TCRdb called the 5' RACE reads again in MiXCR, with one record for every CDR3 protein. Of 220,000 or so distinct CDR3 sequences listed, 8% to 11% are singletons. Turning to this clonotype: Its antigen is not identified.

V lost 8 bases and J lost 0, with 8 bases in between. The germline CDR1 and CDR2 sequences are GTSNPN and SVGIG (reference sequence). The CDR3 has 13 residues. The chain links TRBV30 to TRBJ2-6, with D unclear. Sequencing used blood, either unsorted or a sorted T cell fraction (not recorded which). The receptor comes from a male donor with ankylosing spondylitis or in good health (not recorded which). Written as DNA, the CDR3 is TGTGCCGGAAGGGTCTCTGGGGCCAACGTCCTGACTTTC. Amino acids: CAGRVSGANVLTF.